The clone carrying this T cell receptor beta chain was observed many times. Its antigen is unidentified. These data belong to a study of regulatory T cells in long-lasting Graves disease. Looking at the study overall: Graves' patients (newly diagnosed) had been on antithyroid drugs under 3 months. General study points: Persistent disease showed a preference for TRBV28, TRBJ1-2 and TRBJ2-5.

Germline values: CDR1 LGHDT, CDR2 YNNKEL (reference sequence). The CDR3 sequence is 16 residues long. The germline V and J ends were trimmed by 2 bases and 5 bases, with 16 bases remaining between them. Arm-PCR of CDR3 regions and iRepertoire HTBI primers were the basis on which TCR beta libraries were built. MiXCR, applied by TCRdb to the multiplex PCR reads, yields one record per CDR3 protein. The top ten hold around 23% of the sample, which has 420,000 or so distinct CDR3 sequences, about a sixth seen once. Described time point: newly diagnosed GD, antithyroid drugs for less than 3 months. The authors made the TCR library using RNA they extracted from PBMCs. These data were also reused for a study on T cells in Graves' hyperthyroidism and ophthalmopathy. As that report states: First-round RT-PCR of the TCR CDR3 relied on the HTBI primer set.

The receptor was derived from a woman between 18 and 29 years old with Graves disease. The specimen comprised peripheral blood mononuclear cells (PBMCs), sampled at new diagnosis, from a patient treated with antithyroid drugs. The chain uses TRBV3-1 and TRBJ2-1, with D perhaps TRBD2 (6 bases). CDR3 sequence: CASSQLSSVSNNEQFF. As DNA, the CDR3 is TGTGCCAGCAGCCAACTCTCTAGCGTGAGTAACAATGAGCAGTTCTTC.